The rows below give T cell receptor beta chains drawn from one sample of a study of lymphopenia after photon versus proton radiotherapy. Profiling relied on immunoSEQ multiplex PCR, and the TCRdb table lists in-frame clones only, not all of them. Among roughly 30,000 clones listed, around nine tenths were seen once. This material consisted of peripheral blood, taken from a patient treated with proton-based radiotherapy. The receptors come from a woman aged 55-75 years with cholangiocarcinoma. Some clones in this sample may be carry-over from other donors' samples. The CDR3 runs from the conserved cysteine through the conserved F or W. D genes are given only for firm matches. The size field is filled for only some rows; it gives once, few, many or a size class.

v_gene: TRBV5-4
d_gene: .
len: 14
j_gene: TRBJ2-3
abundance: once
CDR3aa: CASSLRVITDTQYF
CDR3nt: TGTGCCAGCAGCTTGAGGGTGATCACAGATACGCAGTATTTT

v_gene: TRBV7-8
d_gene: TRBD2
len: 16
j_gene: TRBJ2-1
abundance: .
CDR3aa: CASSLRTSGGYNEQFF
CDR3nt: TGTGCCAGCAGCCTCCGGACTAGCGGGGGCTACAATGAGCAGTTCTTC

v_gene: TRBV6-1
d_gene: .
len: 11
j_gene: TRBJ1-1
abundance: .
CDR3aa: CASLGHTEAFF
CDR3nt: TGTGCCAGCCTGGGACACACTGAAGCTTTCTTT

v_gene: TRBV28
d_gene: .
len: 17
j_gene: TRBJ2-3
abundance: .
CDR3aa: CASSYPFAGLSTDTQYF
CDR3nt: TGTGCCAGCAGTTACCCCTTCGCGGGGCTCAGCACAGATACGCAGTATTTT

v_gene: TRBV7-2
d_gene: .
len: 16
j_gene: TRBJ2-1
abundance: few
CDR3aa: CASSFSRGIYYNEQFF
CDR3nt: TGTGCCAGCAGCTTTAGTAGGGGGATTTATTACAATGAGCAGTTCTTC

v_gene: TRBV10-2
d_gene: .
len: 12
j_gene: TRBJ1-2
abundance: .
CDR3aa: CASRGGHSGYTF
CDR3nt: TGCGCCAGCAGGGGCGGACATTCTGGCTACACCTTC

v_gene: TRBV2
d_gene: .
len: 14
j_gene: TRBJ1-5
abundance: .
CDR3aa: CASSQQQGWQPQHF
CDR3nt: TGTGCCAGCAGTCAACAACAGGGATGGCAGCCCCAGCATTTT

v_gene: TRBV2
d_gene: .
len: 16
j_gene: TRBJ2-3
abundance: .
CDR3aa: CASRGLLGQSTDTQYF
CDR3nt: TGTGCCAGCCGAGGATTATTAGGACAAAGCACAGATACGCAGTATTTT

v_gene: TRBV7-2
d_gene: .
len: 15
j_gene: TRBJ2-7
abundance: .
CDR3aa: CASSIVGASDYEQYF
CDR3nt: TGTGCCAGCAGCATCGTGGGGGCTAGCGACTACGAGCAGTACTTC

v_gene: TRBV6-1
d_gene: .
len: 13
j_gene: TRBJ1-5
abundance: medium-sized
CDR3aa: CASNPSPGQPQHF
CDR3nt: TGTGCCAGCAACCCCAGCCCGGGTCAGCCCCAGCATTTT

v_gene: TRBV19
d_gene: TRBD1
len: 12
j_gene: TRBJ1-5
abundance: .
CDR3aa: CASSPDPGQEHF
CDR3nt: TGTGCCAGTAGCCCAGATCCGGGACAGGAGCATTTT

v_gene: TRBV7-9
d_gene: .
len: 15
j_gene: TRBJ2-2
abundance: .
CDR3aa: CASSHDLVGTGELFF
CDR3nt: TGTGCCAGCAGCCACGACTTGGTAGGCACCGGGGAGCTGTTTTTT

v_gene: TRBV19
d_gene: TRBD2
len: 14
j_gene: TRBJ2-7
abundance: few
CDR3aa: CASAGSGSSHEQYF
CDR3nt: TGTGCCAGCGCCGGTAGCGGGAGTTCCCACGAGCAGTACTTC

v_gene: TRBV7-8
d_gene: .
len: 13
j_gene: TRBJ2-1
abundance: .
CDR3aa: CASSSFWNNEQFF
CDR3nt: TGTGCCAGCAGTTCCTTTTGGAACAATGAGCAGTTCTTC

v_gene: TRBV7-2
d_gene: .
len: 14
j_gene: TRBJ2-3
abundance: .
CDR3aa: CASSPGSLTDTQYF
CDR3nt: TGTGCCAGCAGCCCAGGGTCTCTCACAGATACGCAGTATTTT

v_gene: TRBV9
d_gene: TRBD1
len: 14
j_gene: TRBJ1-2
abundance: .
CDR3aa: CASTGTGYNYGYTF
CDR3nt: TGTGCCAGCACCGGGACAGGGTATAACTATGGCTACACCTTC

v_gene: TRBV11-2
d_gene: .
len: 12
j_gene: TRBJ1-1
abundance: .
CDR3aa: CASSLLGTEAFF
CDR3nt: TGTGCCAGCAGCTTATTGGGCACTGAAGCTTTCTTT

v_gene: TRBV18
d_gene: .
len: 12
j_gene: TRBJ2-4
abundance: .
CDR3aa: CASSPRQDIQYF
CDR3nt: TGTGCCAGCTCACCAAGACAGGACATTCAGTACTTC

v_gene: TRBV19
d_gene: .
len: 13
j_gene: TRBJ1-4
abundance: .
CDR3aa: CASQGQSGEKLFF
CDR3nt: TGTGCCAGCCAGGGACAAAGCGGGGAAAAACTGTTTTTT

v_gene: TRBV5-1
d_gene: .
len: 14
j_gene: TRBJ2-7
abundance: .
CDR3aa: CASSLTLRDRREYF
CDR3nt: TGCGCCAGCAGCTTGACACTCCGGGACCGAAGAGAGTACTTC

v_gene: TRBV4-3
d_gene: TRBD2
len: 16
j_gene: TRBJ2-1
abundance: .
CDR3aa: CASSQAGLEGMYEQFF
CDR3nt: TGCGCCAGCAGCCAAGCGGGACTAGAGGGGATGTATGAGCAGTTCTTC

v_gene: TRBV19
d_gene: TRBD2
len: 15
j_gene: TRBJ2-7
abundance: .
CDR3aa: CASSIQAGGRYEQYF
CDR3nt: TGTGCCAGTAGTATCCAAGCGGGAGGTCGTTACGAGCAGTACTTC

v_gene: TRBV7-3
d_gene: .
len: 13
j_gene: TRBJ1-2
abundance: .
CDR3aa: CASSLTVGDGYTF
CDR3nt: TGTGCCAGCAGCTTAACAGTGGGTGATGGCTACACCTTC

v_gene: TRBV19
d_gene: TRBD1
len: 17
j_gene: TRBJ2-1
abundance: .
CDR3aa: CASSPGQYRRTYNEQFF
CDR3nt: TGTGCCAGTAGTCCGGGACAGTACCGAAGGACCTACAATGAGCAGTTCTTC

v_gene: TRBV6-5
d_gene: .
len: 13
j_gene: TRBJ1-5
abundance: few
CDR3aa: CASSSYLYQPQHF
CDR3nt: TGTGCCAGCAGTTCCTATTTATATCAGCCCCAGCATTTT

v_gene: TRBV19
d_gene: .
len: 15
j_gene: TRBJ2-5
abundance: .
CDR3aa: CASTRSGTGQETQYF
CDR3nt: TGTGCCAGTACACGAAGCGGGACAGGACAAGAGACCCAGTACTTC

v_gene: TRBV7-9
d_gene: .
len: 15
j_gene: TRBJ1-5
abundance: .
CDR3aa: CASSSTDAYFKPQHF
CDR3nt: TGTGCCAGCAGCTCGACCGACGCCTATTTTAAGCCCCAGCATTTT